This record covers a single T cell receptor beta chain. With V trimmed by 0 bases and J by 6 bases, 19 bases remained unmatched. CDR3 length: 21 residues. Per the germline V gene, CDR1 is WSHSY and CDR2 is SAAADI. This sample is part of a study of blood T cell repertoires in COVID-19. Across the study: Sites across the United States, Italy and Spain contributed samples from acute and convalescent COVID-19. Nucleic acid was either cDNA or gDNA, and it came from T cells, B-cell-depleted T cells, or PBMCs.

How the authors handled the data: Reference gene primer amplification gave nucleated cell count estimates. Method: immunoSEQ multiplex PCR; TCRdb's copy keeps in-frame clones and lacks some. The V and J calls and clone size are taken from that table; D and trimming were inferred from the DNA. The sample has 100,000 or so clones, about four fifths seen once; the top ten hold 9.9%. This chain uses TRBV10-2 with TRBJ2-2, with 10 bases fitting TRBD2. The TCR sequence derives from a man in his forties with active or convalescent COVID-19. Sequencing was carried out using peripheral blood. The CDR3 bases are TGCGCCAGCAGTGAGTCGTATATGGGACTAGCGCGACCGACTGGGCCCGGGGAGCTGTTTTTT. It is translated as CASSESYMGLARPTGPGELFF.